Listed here is a single T cell receptor beta chain. Its target is not known. Repertoires were generated with immunoSEQ multiplex PCR, while TCRdb's copy carries only in-frame clones and drops some. This sample carries about 4,000 clones, around 95% of them seen once, and the ten largest clones take about 2%. The CDR3 contains 12 residues. Germline loops: CDR1 MNHEY, CDR2 SVGAGI. Trimming removed 4 bases from V and 2 bases from J, with 5 bases in between. This specimen comes from a study of chemoradiotherapy in HPV16-positive cancers. In the study overall: Candidate HPV-specific clones and shared TCR motifs came from two HPV16-positive patients. Study results and limitations: Candidate HPV-specific clones and E7-related TCR motifs grew in tumor during treatment.

The specimen was taken from a patient who underwent chemoradiotherapy. V is TRBV6-5 and J is TRBJ1-2, with D maybe TRBD1 (5 bases). The sequence was obtained from a human donor with HPV-associated anogenital cancer. The CDR3 coding sequence is TGTGCCAGCAGTTCAGGGAACTATGGCTACACCTTC. Encoded protein: CASSSGNYGYTF.